The sequence of this T cell receptor (beta chain) was determined in a study of naive and memory T cell subsets. CD4+ T cell IFNgamma after overnight CMV lysate exposure gave donor CMV status. The beta constant-region primer was an equimolar mix of two oligonucleotides covering TRBC1 and TRBC2. TCRdb passed the UMI-ligation and nested PCR reads through MiXCR, listing each CDR3 protein once. This table has about 150,000 distinct CDR3 sequences, more than 15% appearing once. The CDR3 extends over 15 amino acids. Germline V lookup: CDR1 SGHAT, CDR2 FQNNGV. Trimming removed 5 bases from V and 8 bases from J, with 21 bases in between. Whole-study findings and limits: Activation and differentiation may alter RNA-based TCR counts. Naive and memory repertoire findings lacked a ground truth for validation.

The sample holds a few counts of this clonotype. The antigen is undetermined. The chain is built from TRBV11-2 and TRBJ1-2; D perhaps matches TRBD1 (5 bases). Sequencing input: naive CD4+ T cells from blood. The receptor comes from a human donor in good health. CDR3: CASSPLQGPPSGYTF. CDR3 nucleotide sequence: TGTGCCAGCAGCCCCTTGCAGGGACCGCCATCGGGCTACACCTTC.